This passage covers 29 T cell receptor beta chains from one sample sequenced in a study of vaccination and CD4 T cells after COVID-19. For these TCRs, the target antigens are not known. CD4+ T cells that had been cultured provided DNA sequenced with the Oncomine TCR Beta short-read assay. TCRdb fed the PCR reads into MiXCR, producing one record per CDR3 protein. The sample has around 15,000 distinct CDR3 sequences; about 48% are singletons. Treatment here: approximately 9-day PBMC culture with coronavirus spike peptide pools or control peptides (ViraFEST assay). The specimen was CD4+ T cells from blood, cultured in vitro. The receptors originated from a human donor who had recovered from COVID-19.

This chain joins TRBV4-1 and TRBJ2-3; D perhaps matches TRBD1 (6 bases). Germline V CDR1 and CDR2: MGHRA, YSYEKL. CDR3 length: 15 amino acids. V shed 0 bases and J shed 1 base, with 8 bases lying between them. The CDR3, as DNA: TGCGCCAGCAGCCAAGATCCAGGGGGCACAGATACGCAGTATTTT. This encodes CASSQDPGGTDTQYF.

This clonotype was observed a few times. This rearrangement joins TRBV7-8 to TRBJ1-2, with 9 bases lining up with TRBD1. The CDR3 length is 17 residues. Germline V gene data show CDR1 as SGHVS and CDR2 as FQNEAQ. Trimming took 5 bases from V and 5 from J; bases not matched to a gene: 15. CDR3 nucleotides: TGTGCCAGCAGCCGAACCAATTCCGGGACAGGGCGGTATGGCTACACCTTC. It encodes CASSRTNSGTGRYGYTF.

The rearrangement joins TRBV18 to TRBJ1-5; D remains ambiguous. CDR1 is KGHSH and CDR2 is LQKENI in the germline V gene. This CDR3 contains 13 residues. V lost 2 bases to trimming and J lost 1 base, with 3 bases between them. DNA for the CDR3: TGTGCCAGCTCACCAACGAGCAATCAGCCCCAGCATTTT. Its translation: CASSPTSNQPQHF.

The chain uses TRBV6-1 and TRBJ2-7; 8 positions agree with TRBD1. Per the germline V gene, CDR1 is MNHNS and CDR2 is SASEGT. J was trimmed by 3 bases and V by 5 bases; bases with no gene match: 6. This CDR3 has 14 amino acids. CDR3 amino acids: CASSKQGGGYEQYF. In nucleotides, the CDR3 is TGTGCCAGCAGTAAACAGGGGGGTGGCTACGAGCAGTACTTC.

This rearrangement joins TRBV11-3 to TRBJ2-5; 10 nucleotides line up with TRBD1. V lost 5 bases to trimming and J lost 5 bases; unmatched junction nucleotides: 11. Germline V gives CDR1 SGHNT, CDR2 YENEEA. The CDR3 runs to 16 residues. This chain's CDR3 is CASSPLGTGVGETQYF. CDR3 nucleotides: TGTGCCAGCAGCCCCCTCGGGACAGGGGTCGGGGAGACCCAGTACTTC.

This chain links TRBV7-8 with TRBJ2-4, with 8 positions matching TRBD2. There are 18 residues in the CDR3. From germline, CDR1 is SGHVS and CDR2 FQNEAQ. Unmatched junction bases numbered 10, after V lost 3 bases and J lost 0 bases. The DNA of the CDR3 is TGTGCCAGCAGCTTCTCCCGGGTAGCGGGATTAGCCAAAAACATTCAGTACTTC. Amino acid sequence: CASSFSRVAGLAKNIQYF. The full variable domain, completed using reference TRBV7-8 and TRBJ2-4, is GAGVSQSPRYKVAKRGQDVALRCDPISGHVSLFWYQQALGQGPEFLTYFQNEAQLDKSGLPSDRFFAERPEGSVSTLKIQRTQQEDSAVYLCASSFSRVAGLAKNIQYFGAGTRLSVL.

This clonotype has only a few counts. The rearrangement links TRBV20-1 to TRBJ2-3, with no clear D. Per the germline V gene, CDR1 is DFQATT and CDR2 is SNEGSKA (reference sequence). CDR3 length equals 13 residues. Trimming removed 4 bases from V and 2 bases from J, with 10 bases in between. The CDR3 DNA reads TGCAGTGCTACCGACCCTCTCACAGATACGCAGTATTTT. Its translation is CSATDPLTDTQYF.

The chain uses TRBV6-4 and TRBJ2-5; 8 bases are a match to TRBD2. This CDR3 region has 18 residues. From germline, CDR1 is MRHNA and CDR2 SNTAGT. Trimming took 2 bases from V and 5 from J; bases not matched to a gene: 16. The CDR3 spells CASSDRWTGGPYSETQYF. The CDR3 bases are TGTGCCAGCAGTGACAGATGGACGGGAGGGCCATATTCGGAGACCCAGTACTTC.

The chain links TRBV7-3 to TRBJ2-7, with a possible D match to TRBD2 (5 bases). This CDR3 has 13 residues. The V end lost 5 bases, the J end lost 3 bases, and 11 bases lay between the germline ends. CDR1 and CDR2 (germline): SGHTA, FQGTGA. In nucleotides, the CDR3 is TGTGCCAGCAGCCACGGACGGGGCTACGAGCAGTACTTC. Translated, it gives CASSHGRGYEQYF.

This chain uses TRBV18 with TRBJ2-7, with TRBD1 matching over 9 bases. The CDR3 consists of 15 residues. The V segment lost 3 bases and the J segment 5 bases; nucleotides outside the gene matches: 8. CDR1 and CDR2 from the germline V gene are KGHSH and LQKENI. CDR3 bases: TGTGCCAGCTCACCGACTCTGGGACAGGGAAACGAGCAGTACTTC. This encodes CASSPTLGQGNEQYF.

This clonotype came up once. This chain connects TRBV28 to TRBJ2-7, with TRBD2 as a possible D gene (5 bases). Trimming removed 9 bases from V and 2 bases from J, with 17 bases in between. The germline V gene encodes CDR1 MDHEN and CDR2 SYDVKM. The CDR3 contains 14 residues. The CDR3 DNA sequence: TGTGCCAGTACCACAGCCCAGAGGGCCTACGAGCAGTACTTC. The encoded protein is CASTTAQRAYEQYF.

The chain links TRBV20-1 to TRBJ2-5; 7 positions agree with TRBD1. The germline CDR1 and CDR2 sequences are DFQATT and SNEGSKA (reference sequence). V shed 2 bases and J 4 bases; nucleotides not matched to a gene: 10. The CDR3 loop spans 15 amino acids. The chain's CDR3 is CSARSYRGPSETQYF. The DNA for the CDR3 is TGCAGTGCTAGATCATACAGGGGCCCCTCAGAGACCCAGTACTTC.

This clonotype appeared a few times. J is TRBJ1-1 and V is TRBV20-1; 7 nucleotides match TRBD1. The V and J ends lost 4 bases and 4 bases, in that order; junction bases with no gene match: 9. The CDR3 extends over 14 amino acids. Germline V lookup: CDR1 DFQATT, CDR2 SNEGSKA (reference sequence). Here the CDR3 reads CSANRQGLGTEAFF. CDR3 DNA sequence: TGCAGTGCTAATAGACAGGGATTGGGCACTGAAGCTTTCTTT.

The rearrangement joins TRBV4-1 to TRBJ1-5; the match to TRBD1 covers 8 bases. Germline V gene sequence: CDR1 MGHRA, CDR2 YSYEKL. V was clipped by 3 bases and J by 14 bases; unmatched bases: 6. CDR3 length: 12 residues. The CDR3 DNA is TGCGCCAGCAGCCAGGAAGGACAGGGAAAGCATTTT. Its protein product is CASSQEGQGKHF.

This chain uses TRBV5-4 with TRBJ2-1; either TRBD1 or TRBD2 may supply D (5 bases each). With 0 bases removed from V and 4 bases from J, the gap between germline ends came to 17 bases. The CDR3 spans 17 residues. In germline, CDR1 is SGHNT, CDR2 YYREEE (reference sequence). The CDR3, as DNA: TGTGCCAGCAGCTTGGACTTCTCGGGGCCCCCTTACAATGAGCAGTTCTTC. Translated, it gives CASSLDFSGPPYNEQFF.

This clonotype came up a few times. This chain links TRBV4-3 with TRBJ2-7; D gene unclear. The V end was cut by 0 bases, the J end by 0 bases, with 12 bases between. Germline loops: CDR1 LGHNA, CDR2 YSLEER. CDR3 length: 16 residues. The CDR3 sequence is CASSQEAGRSSYEQYF. The CDR3 nucleotides are TGCGCCAGCAGCCAAGAAGCCGGTCGGAGCTCCTACGAGCAGTACTTC.

This clonotype has only a few counts. This chain uses TRBV7-2 with TRBJ2-5, with D possibly TRBD2 on 5 matching bases. The CDR3 sequence is 14 residues long. The V gene lost 7 bases and the J gene lost 5 bases, with 17 bases spanning the gap. CDR1 is SGHTA and CDR2 is FQGNSA in the germline V gene. As DNA, the CDR3 is TGTGCCAGCACCCAGCGGCTAGCCGGGGAGACCCAGTACTTC. Encoded protein: CASTQRLAGETQYF.

The chain combines TRBV6-5 with TRBJ2-7, with 8 bases aligning to TRBD1. The CDR3 extends over 14 amino acids. CDR1 is MNHEY and CDR2 is SVGAGI in the germline V gene. V gave up 2 bases and J gave up 6 bases; unmatched junction bases: 6. The CDR3, as DNA: TGTGCCAGCAGTTACGGTGTCAGGGGGCGCGAGCAGTACTTC. It codes for CASSYGVRGREQYF.

The rearrangement joins TRBV7-3 to TRBJ2-7; 11 bases map to TRBD2. V was clipped by 3 bases and J by 3 bases; unmatched bases: 1. This CDR3 region has 14 residues. Germline CDR1 SGHTA, CDR2 FQGTGA. The CDR3, as DNA: TGTGCCAGCAGCTTGCTAGCGGGGGGCTACGAGCAGTACTTC. This encodes CASSLLAGGYEQYF.

The genes are TRBV9 and TRBJ1-3; TRBD1 aligns across 10 bases. The germline CDR1 and CDR2 sequences are SGDLS and YYNGEE. V lost 2 bases and J lost 0; bases outside the gene matches: 2. The CDR3 is 16 amino acids. CDR3 sequence: CASSVRTGGSGNTIYF. The CDR3 coding sequence is TGTGCCAGCAGCGTCCGGACAGGGGGCTCTGGAAACACCATATATTTT.

This rearrangement joins TRBV20-1 to TRBJ1-1; 7 bases line up with TRBD1. CDR1 is DFQATT, CDR2 SNEGSKA, per germline (reference sequence). J lost 13 bases, V lost 2 bases, and 19 bases had no gene match. The CDR3 totals 15 residues. The CDR3 region is CSARPNRRDSRMGFF. Here the CDR3 DNA reads TGCAGTGCTAGACCTAACCGGAGGGACAGTAGAATGGGTTTCTTT.

The chain employs TRBV2 and TRBJ2-5; 11 bases fit TRBD2. Germline V gene sequence: CDR1 SNHLY, CDR2 FYNNEI. V gave up 1 base and J gave up 7 bases; unmatched junction bases: 5. The CDR3 is 15 residues long. CDR3 residues: CASSEVEGLAGTQYF. CDR3 sequence (DNA): TGTGCCAGCAGTGAAGTAGAAGGACTAGCGGGGACCCAGTACTTC. The whole variable domain, filled in from reference TRBV2 and TRBJ2-5, reads EPEVTQTPSHQVTQMGQEVILRCVPISNHLYFYWYRQILGQKVEFLVSFYNNEISEKSEIFDDQFSVERPDGSNFTLKIRSTKLEDSAMYFCASSEVEGLAGTQYFGPGTRLLVL.

The count of this clonotype is one. A clone one base away is much larger, so this may be a read error. V is TRBV6-1 and J is TRBJ1-1; perhaps TRBD1 as D (6 bases). Germline lookup yields CDR1 MNHNS and CDR2 SASEGT. This CDR3 is 14 amino acids long. The CDR3 loop reads CACSENPGALGAFF. The CDR3, as DNA: TGTGCCTGCAGTGAAAATCCGGGGGCTCTGGGAGCTTTCTTT.

The CDR3 DNA reads as TGTGCCAGCAGTTTATCGGGGAGGGTAGAGGGCTACACCTTC. As protein: CASSLSGRVEGYTF. The chain couples TRBV27 to TRBJ1-2; unclear D gene. The V gene's germline CDR1 is MNHEY and CDR2 SMNVEV (reference sequence). The CDR3 covers 14 residues. V was pared by 0 bases and J by 8 bases, with 13 bases between.

The chain links TRBV19 to TRBJ2-1; 14 bases line up with TRBD2. Per germline, CDR1 LNHDA and CDR2 SQIVND (reference sequence). This CDR3 spans 16 amino acids. V trimming: 5 bases; J trimming: 8 bases; junction bases outside the gene matches: 8. For the CDR3, the DNA is TGTGCCAGTAGTCGGACTAGCGGGGGGTTTGTCTATGAGCAGTTCTTC. It is translated as CASSRTSGGFVYEQFF. The full variable domain, with the rest looked up from reference TRBV19 and TRBJ2-1, is DGGITQSPKYLFRKEGQNVTLSCEQNLNHDAMYWYRQDPGQGLRLIYYSQIVNDFQKGDIAEGYSVSREKKESFPLTVTSAQKNPTAFYLCASSRTSGGFVYEQFFGPGTRLTVL.

V and J are TRBV7-9 and TRBJ1-3; a weak D match, TRBD1 (5 bases). V lost 6 bases, J lost 0 bases, and 12 bases lay in between. CDR3 size: 15 residues. Germline V gene lookup returns CDR1 SEHNR and CDR2 FQNEAQ (reference sequence). DNA of the CDR3: TGTGCCAGCAGGGCCGGGGGGTACTCTGGAAACACCATATATTTT. This gives the protein CASRAGGYSGNTIYF.

This clonotype was found a few times. The chain recombines TRBV11-3 with TRBJ2-7; D possibly corresponds to TRBD1 (6 bases). CDR3 length: 14 residues. Germline V CDR1 and CDR2: SGHNT, YENEEA. Deletions cut 6 bases from V and 4 bases from J, with 16 bases between. The CDR3 region is CASSRTEFPYEQYF. The CDR3 bases are TGTGCCAGCAGTCGGACAGAGTTCCCTTACGAGCAGTACTTC.

This clonotype turned up a few times. The gene calls are TRBV27 and TRBJ2-3; maybe TRBD2 (5 bases). V gave up 3 bases and J gave up 8 bases, with 9 bases separating them. Per the germline V gene, CDR1 is MNHEY and CDR2 is SMNVEV (reference sequence). This CDR3 has 12 amino acids. CDR3 protein: CASSFGSGTQYF. In DNA form, the CDR3 reads TGTGCCAGCAGTTTTGGGAGTGGTACGCAGTATTTT.

This rearrangement joins TRBV7-3 to TRBJ1-2; D is unresolved. With 3 bases removed from V and 0 bases from J, the gap between germline ends came to 11 bases. Looked up from germline, CDR1 is SGHTA and CDR2 is FQGTGA. CDR3 length: 15 amino acids. CDR3 sequence (DNA): TGTGCCAGCAGCTTTGTTACGGGGACTAACTATGGCTACACCTTC. Amino acid sequence: CASSFVTGTNYGYTF.